The 9 T cell receptor beta chains listed next were all sequenced from one sample in a study of cytomegalovirus exposure and HLA in healthy donors. Only in-frame clones appear in the TCRdb table, and some are missing; sequencing was by immunoSEQ multiplex PCR. Of fewer than 100,000 clones in the sample, 94% were seen once. Sequencing was done on a sample of PBMCs. The receptor set was obtained from a young woman in good health and CMV-seropositive.

This chain connects TRBV6-1 to TRBJ1-6; 8 nucleotides align to TRBD1. Germline V CDR1 and CDR2: MNHNS, SASEGT. This CDR3 is built from 15 residues. Trimming cost V 4 bases and J 9 bases; bases outside gene matches: 8. The CDR3 here is CASSANPQGASPLHF. CDR3 in DNA: TGTGCCAGCAGTGCCAATCCCCAGGGGGCTTCACCCCTCCACTTT.

This chain connects TRBV5-5 to TRBJ1-3; TRBD1 matches 8 bases. Germline V gives CDR1 SGHKS, CDR2 YYEKEE (reference sequence). The CDR3 sequence is 14 residues long. The trim removed 3 bases at V and 9 bases at J, leaving 8 bases unmatched. CDR3 DNA sequence: TGTGCCAGCAGCTCAGGACAGGGATCATCCACCATATATTTT. Residues: CASSSGQGSSTIYF.

This sequence joins TRBV28 and TRBJ2-4; perhaps TRBD1 as D (6 bases). The V end was cut by 6 bases, the J end by 11 bases, with 17 bases between. Germline V CDR1 and CDR2: MDHEN, SYDVKM. The CDR3 has 13 residues. As DNA, the CDR3 is TGTGCCAGCAGCATTGCGCGATGGACAGTTCAGTACTTC. It translates to CASSIARWTVQYF.

The chain recombines TRBV6-4 with TRBJ2-5; 7 nucleotides line up with TRBD2. CDR3 length: 16 residues. Germline values: CDR1 MRHNA, CDR2 SNTAGT. J lost 3 bases, V lost 2 bases, and 9 bases had no gene match. The DNA of the CDR3 is TGTGCCAGCAGTGACCTGGAGCGGGCGGGAGAAGAGACCCAGTACTTC. It translates to CASSDLERAGEETQYF.

This clone has only a few counts. The chain joins TRBV4-3 to TRBJ2-2, with D perhaps matching TRBD1 (6 bases). This CDR3 has 16 amino acids. V lost 0 bases, J lost 4 bases, and 12 bases lay in between. Germline values: CDR1 LGHNA, CDR2 YSLEER. CDR3 amino acids: CASSQDTRRGTGELFF. The CDR3 DNA follows: TGCGCCAGCAGCCAAGACACGCGCAGGGGCACCGGGGAGCTGTTTTTT.

The chain couples TRBV28 to TRBJ2-7; 9 bases are shared with TRBD2. CDR1 and CDR2 (germline): MDHEN, SYDVKM. The V and J ends lost 8 bases and 3 bases, in that order; junction bases with no gene match: 14. The CDR3 spans 16 residues. CDR3 nucleotide sequence: TGTGCCAGCTCGCCACCCGGGCTAGCGGGAAACTACGAGCAGTACTTC. It yields the protein CASSPPGLAGNYEQYF.

CDR3 protein: CAITGSEGKNTEAFF. The DNA for the CDR3 is TGTGCCATCACCGGGAGCGAAGGGAAGAACACTGAAGCTTTCTTT. V usage is TRBV10-3 and J usage is TRBJ1-1; D ambiguous. Germline CDR1 reads ENHRY; CDR2 reads SYGVKD. Trimming removed 7 bases from V and 1 base from J, with 16 bases in between. This CDR3 region has 15 residues.

DNA of the CDR3: TGTGCCAGCAGTTACGACTGGAGCTCTGGAAACACCATATATTTT. Amino acid sequence: CASSYDWSSGNTIYF. The chain uses TRBV6-5 and TRBJ1-3, with D unclear. V shed 2 bases and J shed 0 bases, with 8 bases lying between them. Per the germline V gene, CDR1 is MNHEY and CDR2 is SVGAGI. The CDR3 loop spans 15 amino acids.

The J gene is TRBJ1-6, the V gene TRBV6-1; 8 nucleotides match TRBD1. This CDR3 comprises 16 residues. The V segment lost 3 bases and the J segment 0 bases; nucleotides outside the gene matches: 1. Germline CDR1 is MNHNS and CDR2 is SASEGT. CDR3 coding DNA: TGTGCCAGCAGTGACAGGGGGCGCTCCTATAATTCACCCCTCCACTTT. It yields the protein CASSDRGRSYNSPLHF.